This T cell receptor beta chain emerged from a study of blood T cell repertoires in COVID-19. Study context: The origin of the acute and convalescent COVID-19 samples was the United States, Italy and Spain. Sources were T cells, B-cell-depleted T cells, or PBMCs; the material itself was cDNA or gDNA.

In the authors' methods: Amplification of reference gene primers provided the estimated nucleated cell counts. Produced via immunoSEQ multiplex PCR; TCRdb's table is partial and in-frame only. Clone size and V and J calls were adopted from that table, with D and trimming inferred from the DNA. The sample contains about 110,000 clones, 86% of which appear only once. The CDR3 extends over 11 amino acids. Germline V gives CDR1 SQVTM, CDR2 ANQGSEA. V was cut by 7 bases and J by 5 bases, with 12 bases left in between. The receptor's source is a man aged 35 to 55 with acute or convalescent COVID-19. The sample consisted of peripheral blood. This chain joins TRBV29-1 and TRBJ2-7; tentative D call: TRBD2 (6 bases). The CDR3 nucleotides are TGCAGCGCAAACCGGGGGAACGAGCAGTACTTC. Its translation: CSANRGNEQYF.